This T cell receptor (beta chain) derives from a study of T cell responses to AZD1222 COVID-19 vaccine. Broader study findings: Repertoire collection took place solely once the T cell response had peaked. Clonal diversity may have been underestimated in mostly white British donors.

The CDR3 runs to 15 residues. With 5 bases clipped from V and 6 bases from J, the junction kept 10 bases outside the gene matches. Germline CDR1 is SGHVS and CDR2 is FNYEAQ. Clones were sequenced by immunoSEQ multiplex PCR, and TCRdb holds only the in-frame ones, with some missing. Of under 150,000 clones detected, 85% to 90% appear once; the ten largest clones hold 1.5% to 2%. As for this clone: What it recognizes is unknown.

The source was peripheral blood, collected 28 days after the second AZD1222 dose. The TCR originated in an adult who received the AZD1222 COVID-19 vaccine. This chain connects TRBV7-6 to TRBJ2-1, with 7 bases lining up with TRBD1. The CDR3 nucleotides are TGTGCCAGCAGCACCTTGACAGGGACGGGCAATGAGCAGTTCTTC. Protein product: CASSTLTGTGNEQFF.